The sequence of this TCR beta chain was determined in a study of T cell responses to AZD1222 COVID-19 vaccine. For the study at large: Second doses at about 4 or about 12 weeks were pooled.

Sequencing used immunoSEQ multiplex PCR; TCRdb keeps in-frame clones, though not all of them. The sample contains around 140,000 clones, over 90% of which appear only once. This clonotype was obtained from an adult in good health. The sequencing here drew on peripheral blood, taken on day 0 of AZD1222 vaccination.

This CDR3 reads CASSPTLAGGYNEQFF. CDR3 sequence (DNA): TGCGCCAGCAGTCCCACTCTAGCGGGAGGGTACAATGAGCAGTTCTTC. The J gene is TRBJ2-1, the V gene TRBV5-1; 12 bases align to TRBD2. The CDR3 is made up of 16 amino acids. V shed 5 bases, J shed 4 bases, and the junction held 7 bases outside the gene matches. CDR1 is SGHRS and CDR2 is YFSETQ in the germline V gene.